A selection of T cell receptor beta chains follows, all from one sample in a study of T cell responses to AZD1222 COVID-19 vaccine. The method was immunoSEQ multiplex PCR; TCRdb's version includes in-frame clones alone and lacks a portion of them. The sample includes 150,000 to 200,000 clones, around 90% of them seen just once. Sequenced here: peripheral blood, sampled 28 days after the second AZD1222 dose. Receptors originate from an adult who received the AZD1222 COVID-19 vaccine. Each CDR3 is given with its conserved first and last residue. A D gene is named only where the DNA matches it firmly. Size is stated for part of the rows, as once, few or many counts, or as a class when the clone is expanded.

clone_size d_call j_call v_call cdr3_aa cdr3_nt
once NA TRBJ1-5 TRBV11-2 CASSETPQSTQHF TGTGCCAGCAGCGAAACACCCCAATCGACCCAGCATTTT
NA NA TRBJ2-2 TRBV5-5 CAGKPLLANGELFF TGTGCCGGCAAACCCCTACTAGCAAACGGGGAGCTGTTTTTT
NA TRBD1 TRBJ2-7 TRBV6-2/TRBV6-3 CASSYGDSITYEQYF TGTGCCAGCAGTTACGGGGACAGTATAACATACGAGCAGTACTTC
NA NA TRBJ2-1 TRBV4-3 CASSLGRAHYNEQFF TGCGCCAGCAGCCTAGGCCGGGCCCATTACAATGAGCAGTTCTTC
NA NA TRBJ2-3 TRBV5-1 CASSAGPLRETDTQYF TGCGCCAGCAGCGCTGGGCCCCTCCGGGAGACAGATACGCAGTATTTT
NA TRBD2 TRBJ2-1 TRBV5-1 CASSLGLAGDNEQFF TGCGCCAGCAGCTTGGGACTAGCGGGAGACAATGAGCAGTTCTTC
NA NA TRBJ1-3 TRBV28 CASSLGGALGNTIYF TGTGCCAGCAGTTTGGGCGGGGCACTTGGAAACACCATATATTTT
NA TRBD2 TRBJ2-3 TRBV7-2 CASSLARTSGTDTQYF TGTGCCAGCAGCTTAGCGCGGACTAGCGGCACAGATACGCAGTATTTT
few TRBD1 TRBJ2-2 TRBV5-4 CASSLRTGGRDTGELFF TGTGCCAGCAGCTTGCGGACAGGGGGTCGGGACACCGGGGAGCTGTTTTTT
NA TRBD2 TRBJ2-1 TRBV7-2 CASSTGTSGMVEQFF TGTGCCAGCAGCACGGGGACTAGCGGGATGGTTGAGCAGTTCTTC
NA NA TRBJ2-7 TRBV27 CASSMPGHPGYEQYF TGTGCCAGCAGCATGCCTGGACACCCCGGCTACGAGCAGTACTTC
NA NA TRBJ2-1 TRBV28 CASRDSSYNEQFF TGTGCCAGCCGGGACTCCTCCTACAATGAGCAGTTCTTC
once NA TRBJ1-4 TRBV5-1 CASSLQSRGTNEKLFF TGCGCCAGCAGCTTACAAAGCAGGGGAACTAATGAAAAACTGTTTTTT
NA NA TRBJ2-7 TRBV2 CASSWTSFYEQYF TGTGCCAGCAGTTGGACAAGCTTCTACGAGCAGTACTTC
NA NA TRBJ2-7 TRBV28 CASSSAGFRFNEQYF TGTGCCAGCAGTTCGGCGGGATTTCGTTTCAACGAGCAGTACTTC
NA TRBD2 TRBJ2-4 TRBV6-5 CASSYSQREGNIQYF TGTGCCAGCAGTTACTCGCAGCGGGAGGGAAACATTCAGTACTTC
NA NA TRBJ1-1 TRBV25-1 CASSPQGRGTEAFF TGTGCCAGCAGCCCACAGGGTCGGGGCACTGAAGCTTTCTTT
few NA TRBJ2-3 TRBV28 CASRYTGLSTDTQYF TGTGCCAGCAGATACACGGGCCTCAGCACAGATACGCAGTATTTT
NA NA TRBJ2-1 TRBV11-2 CASSLRDPTYNEQFF TGTGCCAGCAGCCTCCGGGACCCAACCTACAATGAGCAGTTCTTC
NA NA TRBJ2-6 TRBV28 CASSPVGRATRANVLTF TGTGCCAGCAGTCCCGTGGGTCGCGCCACTAGGGCCAACGTCCTGACTTTC
NA NA TRBJ2-7 TRBV28 CASSSTQGLKGREQYF TGTGCCAGCAGTTCTACCCAGGGGCTCAAGGGGAGGGAGCAGTACTTC
NA TRBD2 TRBJ2-2 TRBV11-2 CASSRTPSSGSNTGELFF TGTGCCAGCAGCCGTACACCGTCTAGCGGGAGTAACACCGGGGAGCTGTTTTTT
NA NA TRBJ2-7 TRBV28 CASTLGWGAVYEQYF TGTGCCAGCACCTTGGGCTGGGGCGCAGTATACGAGCAGTACTTC
NA TRBD1 TRBJ1-6 TRBV2 CASSNGQGNSPLHF TGTGCCAGCAGTAATGGACAGGGGAATTCACCCCTCCACTTT
NA TRBD2 TRBJ2-5 TRBV7-2 CASSQRLAGQETQYF TGTGCCAGCAGCCAACGACTAGCGGGTCAAGAGACCCAGTACTTC
NA NA TRBJ2-2 TRBV6-1 CASSEVWANTGELFF TGTGCCAGCAGTGAAGTTTGGGCGAACACCGGGGAGCTGTTTTTT
NA TRBD1 TRBJ2-5 TRBV9 CASSLPPGTAEETQYF TGTGCCAGCAGCCTTCCTCCCGGGACAGCCGAAGAGACCCAGTACTTC
NA NA TRBJ2-3 TRBV11-3 CASSFLQKDTQYF TGTGCCAGCAGCTTTTTGCAAAAAGATACGCAGTATTTT
NA NA TRBJ2-5 TRBV19 CASALTGKEGIFYGETQYF TGTGCCAGTGCCCTGACAGGCAAAGAAGGTATATTTTACGGAGAGACCCAGTACTTC
NA TRBD2 TRBJ2-5 TRBV7-9 CASSIPSGTEGKTQYF TGTGCCAGCAGCATACCAAGCGGGACGGAAGGGAAGACCCAGTACTTC
few TRBD2 TRBJ2-7 TRBV3-1/TRBV3-2 CASSLGASGRHSYEQYF TGTGCCAGCAGCCTGGGGGCTAGCGGGAGGCACTCCTACGAGCAGTACTTC
once TRBD2 TRBJ2-1 TRBV6-5 CASSYGTINEQFF TGTGCCAGCAGTTACGGGACTATCAATGAGCAGTTCTTC
NA NA TRBJ2-7 TRBV12-1 CASSFARQGLYEQYF TGTGCCAGCAGCTTTGCGAGACAGGGGCTCTACGAGCAGTACTTC
NA NA TRBJ2-2 TRBV24-1 CATKRGETNTGELFF TGTGCCACCAAGCGCGGGGAGACGAACACCGGGGAGCTGTTTTTT
NA TRBD1 TRBJ2-2 TRBV5-6 CASRSDRGAGELFF TGTGCCAGCAGATCGGACAGGGGCGCCGGGGAGCTGTTTTTT
NA TRBD2 TRBJ2-1 TRBV5-1 CASSLGVRLAGGKGHNEQFF TGCGCCAGCAGCCTGGGGGTTCGGCTAGCGGGAGGTAAGGGGCACAATGAGCAGTTCTTC
once TRBD1 TRBJ2-7 TRBV19 CASSIGRTGVRNEQYF TGTGCCAGTAGTATAGGGAGGACAGGGGTCCGGAACGAGCAGTACTTC
NA TRBD1 TRBJ1-2 TRBV28 CAIGQGNYGYTF TGTGCTATCGGACAGGGTAACTATGGCTACACCTTC
NA NA TRBJ2-7 TRBV28 CASWQRSYEQYF TGTGCCAGCTGGCAGCGATCCTACGAGCAGTACTTC
NA NA TRBJ1-1 TRBV6-2/TRBV6-3 CASSSQGFDTEAFF TGTGCCAGCAGTTCCCAGGGGTTCGACACTGAAGCTTTCTTT
NA TRBD1 TRBJ1-5 TRBV6-5 CASSWTGMSGNQPQHF TGTGCCAGCAGTTGGACAGGGATGTCGGGGAATCAGCCCCAGCATTTT
NA NA TRBJ2-7 TRBV5-6 CASSYRSEQYF TGTGCCAGCAGCTACAGAAGCGAGCAGTACTTC
NA TRBD2 TRBJ2-2 TRBV28 CASTLTGTSGSNTGELFF TGTGCCAGCACCCTAACTGGGACTAGCGGATCGAACACCGGGGAGCTGTTTTTT
NA TRBD2 TRBJ2-1 TRBV7-3 CASSPTPSGSEQFF TGTGCCAGCAGCCCCACCCCTAGCGGGAGCGAGCAGTTCTTC
NA NA TRBJ1-3 TRBV28 CASSLKRRRPGNTIYF TGTGCCAGCAGTTTGAAACGCCGCCGACCTGGAAACACCATATATTTT
NA TRBD1 TRBJ2-3 TRBV18 CASSSGTGVFTDTQYF TGTGCCAGCTCTTCCGGGACAGGGGTGTTCACAGATACGCAGTATTTT
NA NA TRBJ2-3 TRBV19 CATSWTDTQYF TGTGCCACGAGTTGGACAGATACGCAGTATTTT
NA NA TRBJ2-3 TRBV27 CASSSRLESTDTQYF TGTGCCAGCAGTTCCAGACTAGAGAGCACAGATACGCAGTATTTT
once NA TRBJ2-7 TRBV9 CASSVRAGTLDEQYF TGTGCCAGCAGCGTACGGGCAGGGACCTTGGACGAGCAGTACTTC
NA TRBD1 TRBJ1-2 TRBV18 CASSQAGGDGYTF TGTGCCAGCTCACAAGCAGGGGGGGATGGCTACACCTTC
NA NA TRBJ1-5 TRBV7-9 CASTIWRGQETSNQPQHF TGTGCCAGCACTATCTGGAGGGGTCAGGAGACTAGCAATCAGCCCCAGCATTTT
NA NA TRBJ2-3 TRBV5-1 CARPGTSRTDTQYF TGCGCCAGACCCGGGACCAGCAGGACAGATACGCAGTATTTT
NA NA TRBJ1-2 TRBV28 CASRGTAYYGYTF TGTGCCAGCCGGGGGACCGCTTACTATGGCTACACCTTC
once TRBD1 TRBJ1-1 TRBV27 CASSLGTGGFNTEAFF TGTGCCAGCAGTTTAGGGACAGGGGGATTCAACACTGAAGCTTTCTTT
NA NA TRBJ1-3 TRBV18 CASSPEPGNSGNTIYF TGTGCCAGCTCACCAGAGCCGGGAAACTCTGGAAACACCATATATTTT